The TCR beta chain under discussion was sequenced for a study of blood T cell repertoires in COVID-19. This clone was counted between two and nine times. Some clones are missing from TCRdb's copy, which holds only in-frame ones; the method was immunoSEQ multiplex PCR. Here the sample spans 120,000 or so clones, roughly 78% being singletons. V trimming: 11 bases; J trimming: 7 bases; junction bases outside the gene matches: 11. Germline-derived CDR1 and CDR2 are ENHRY and SYGVKD. This CDR3 is built from 13 residues. The gene calls are TRBV10-3 and TRBJ2-7, with 10 positions matching TRBD2. Material for sequencing was peripheral blood. This TCR derives from a man in his sixties with active or convalescent COVID-19. CDR3 DNA sequence: TGTGCCTCTCAAACGGGACTAGCGACTGAGCAGTACTTC. Its translation is CASQTGLATEQYF.